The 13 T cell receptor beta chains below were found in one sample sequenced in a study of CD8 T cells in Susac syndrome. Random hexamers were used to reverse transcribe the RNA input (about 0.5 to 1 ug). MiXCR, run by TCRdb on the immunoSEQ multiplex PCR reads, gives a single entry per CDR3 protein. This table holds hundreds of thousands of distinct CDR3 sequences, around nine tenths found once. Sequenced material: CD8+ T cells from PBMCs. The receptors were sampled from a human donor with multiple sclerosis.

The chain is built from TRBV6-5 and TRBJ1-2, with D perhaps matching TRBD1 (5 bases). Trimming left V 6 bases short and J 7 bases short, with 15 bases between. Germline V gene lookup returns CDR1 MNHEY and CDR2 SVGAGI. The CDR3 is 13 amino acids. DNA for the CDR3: TGTGCCAGCAGGAAAGAGGGACTGGGTGGCTACACCTTC. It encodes CASRKEGLGGYTF.

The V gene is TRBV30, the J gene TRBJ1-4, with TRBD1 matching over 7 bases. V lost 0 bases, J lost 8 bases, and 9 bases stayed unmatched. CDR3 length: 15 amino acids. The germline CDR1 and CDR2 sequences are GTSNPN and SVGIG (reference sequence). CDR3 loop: CAWSVPGTENEKLFF. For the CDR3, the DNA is TGTGCCTGGAGTGTTCCCGGGACAGAAAACGAAAAACTGTTTTTT.

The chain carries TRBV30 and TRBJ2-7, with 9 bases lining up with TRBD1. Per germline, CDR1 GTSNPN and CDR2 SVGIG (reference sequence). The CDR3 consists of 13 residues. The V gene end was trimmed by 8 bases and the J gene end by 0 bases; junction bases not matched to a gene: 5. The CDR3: CASGQGSSYEQYF. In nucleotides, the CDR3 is TGTGCCAGCGGACAGGGGAGCTCCTACGAGCAGTACTTC.

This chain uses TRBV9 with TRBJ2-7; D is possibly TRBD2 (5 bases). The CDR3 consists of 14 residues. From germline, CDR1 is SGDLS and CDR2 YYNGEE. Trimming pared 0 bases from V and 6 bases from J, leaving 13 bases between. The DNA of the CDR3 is TGTGCCAGCAGCGTAGGGGATAACACTAGCGAGCAGTACTTC. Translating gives CASSVGDNTSEQYF. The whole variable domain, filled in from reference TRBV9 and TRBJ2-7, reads DSGVTQTPKHLITATGQRVTLRCSPRSGDLSVYWYQQSLDQGLQFLIQYYNGEERAKGNILERFSAQQFPDLHSELNLSSLELGDSALYFCASSVGDNTSEQYFGPGTRLTVT.

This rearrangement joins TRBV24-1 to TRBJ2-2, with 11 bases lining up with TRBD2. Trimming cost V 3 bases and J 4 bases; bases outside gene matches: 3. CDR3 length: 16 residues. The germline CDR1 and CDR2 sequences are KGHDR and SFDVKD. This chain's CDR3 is CATSDPSGGITGELFF. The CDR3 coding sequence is TGTGCCACCAGTGATCCTAGCGGGGGGATCACCGGGGAGCTGTTTTTT.

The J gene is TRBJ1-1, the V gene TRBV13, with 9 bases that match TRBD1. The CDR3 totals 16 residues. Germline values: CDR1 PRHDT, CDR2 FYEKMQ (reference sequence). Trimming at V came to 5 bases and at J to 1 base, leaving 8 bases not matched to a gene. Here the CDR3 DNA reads TGTGCCAGCAGCACGAGGGACAGGGACGCGAACACTGAAGCTTTCTTT. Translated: CASSTRDRDANTEAFF.

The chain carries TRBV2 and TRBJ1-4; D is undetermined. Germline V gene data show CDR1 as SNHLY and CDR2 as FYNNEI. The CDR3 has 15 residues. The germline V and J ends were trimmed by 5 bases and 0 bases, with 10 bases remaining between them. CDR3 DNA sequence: TGTGCCAGCAGTTTTAACAGTGCAACTAATGAAAAACTGTTTTTT. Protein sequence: CASSFNSATNEKLFF.

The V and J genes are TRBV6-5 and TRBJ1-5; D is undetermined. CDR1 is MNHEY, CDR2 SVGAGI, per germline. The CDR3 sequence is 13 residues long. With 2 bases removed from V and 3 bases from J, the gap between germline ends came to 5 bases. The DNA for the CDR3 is TGTGCCAGCAGTTACGATGTCAATCAGCCCCAGCATTTT. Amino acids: CASSYDVNQPQHF.

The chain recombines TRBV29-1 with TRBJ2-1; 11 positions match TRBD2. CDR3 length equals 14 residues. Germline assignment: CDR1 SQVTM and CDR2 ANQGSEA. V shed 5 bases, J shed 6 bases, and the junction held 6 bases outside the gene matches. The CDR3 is CSVPTSGVINEQFF. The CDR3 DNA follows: TGCAGCGTTCCGACTAGCGGGGTAATCAATGAGCAGTTCTTC.

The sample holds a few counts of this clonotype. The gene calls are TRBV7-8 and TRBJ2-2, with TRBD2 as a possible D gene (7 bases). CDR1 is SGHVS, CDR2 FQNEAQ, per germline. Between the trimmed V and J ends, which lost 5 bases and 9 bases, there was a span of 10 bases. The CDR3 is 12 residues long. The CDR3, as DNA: TGTGCCAGCAGCCCGGGGGGCTGGGAGCTGTTTTTT. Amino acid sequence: CASSPGGWELFF. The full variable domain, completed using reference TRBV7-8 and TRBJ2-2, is GAGVSQSPRYKVAKRGQDVALRCDPISGHVSLFWYQQALGQGPEFLTYFQNEAQLDKSGLPSDRFFAERPEGSVSTLKIQRTQQEDSAVYLCASSPGGWELFFGEGSRLTVL.

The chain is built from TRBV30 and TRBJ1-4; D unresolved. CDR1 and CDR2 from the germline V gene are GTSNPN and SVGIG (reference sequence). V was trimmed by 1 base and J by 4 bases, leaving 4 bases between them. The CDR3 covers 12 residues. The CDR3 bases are TGTGCCTGGAGTGCCCTTAATGAAAAACTGTTTTTT. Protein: CAWSALNEKLFF. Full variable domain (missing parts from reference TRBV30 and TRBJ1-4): SQTIHQWPATLVQPVGSPLSLECTVEGTSNPNLYWYRQAAGRGLQLLFYSVGIGQISSEVPQNLSASRPQDRQFILSSKKLLLSDSGFYLCAWSALNEKLFFGSGTQLSVL.

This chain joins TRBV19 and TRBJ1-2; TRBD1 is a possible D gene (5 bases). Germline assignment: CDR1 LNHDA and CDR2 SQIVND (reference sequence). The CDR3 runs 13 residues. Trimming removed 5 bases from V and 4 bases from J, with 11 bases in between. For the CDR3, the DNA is TGTGCCAGTAGTCCCGCGGGACCCTATGGCTACACCTTC. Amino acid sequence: CASSPAGPYGYTF.

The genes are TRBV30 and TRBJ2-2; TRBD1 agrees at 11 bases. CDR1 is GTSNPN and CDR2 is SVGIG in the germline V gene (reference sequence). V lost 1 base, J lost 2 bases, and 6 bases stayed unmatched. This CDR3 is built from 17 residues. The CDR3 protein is CAWSEGTGGRNTGELFF. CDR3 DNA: TGTGCCTGGAGTGAAGGGACAGGGGGAAGAAACACCGGGGAGCTGTTTTTT.